This T cell receptor beta chain appears in the sequencing data of a study of metastatic and nonmetastatic thyroid tumors. With MiXCR, TCRdb reprocessed the PCR reads. Of approximately 30,000 clones in the sample, 3.5% to 4% were seen once. This clone was recorded a few times. The CDR3 consists of 14 residues. The V gene end was trimmed by 5 bases and the J gene end by 5 bases; junction bases not matched to a gene: 6. Germline V CDR1 and CDR2: MDHEN, SYDVKM. Before thyroid surgery, none of the patients had received any treatment. The receptor comes from a male donor with papillary thyroid cancer or a benign thyroid nodule (not recorded which). Some clones in this sample may be carry-over from other donors' samples. The chain has TRBV28 and TRBJ1-5, with 7 nucleotides matching TRBD1. Sample: blood. CDR3 sequence reads: CASSLGQSHQPQHF. As DNA, the CDR3 is TGTGCCAGCAGTCTGGGACAGAGCCATCAGCCCCAGCATTTT.